These T cell receptor beta chains were read from a single sample in a study of T cell changes during pregnancy in multiple sclerosis. The repertoire was sequenced with immunoSEQ multiplex PCR; TCRdb's copy has only in-frame clones and lacks some. The data show roughly 66,000 clones, over 80% seen once. The sample consisted of peripheral blood, taken in the first trimester of pregnancy. The receptors come from a female donor with multiple sclerosis, enrolled in a pregnancy study. The CDR3 runs from the conserved cysteine through the conserved F or W. The D gene is left open where the match is weak. Some rows have no size entry. The others give once, few or many, or a class for an expanded clone.

j_call	v_call	clone_size	d_call	cdr3_nt	cdr3_aa
TRBJ2-7	TRBV19	-	-	TGTGCCAGTTCCTTCGGAGAGACCTACGAGCAGTACTTC	CASSFGETYEQYF
TRBJ2-2	TRBV19	-	-	TGTGCCAGTAGTCCACTAGCTCGACCCGAGAACACCGGGGAGCTGTTTTTT	CASSPLARPENTGELFF
TRBJ2-3	TRBV4-3	medium-sized	-	TGCGCCAGCAGCCAAGAGATGGGAGGGGGGGCCACAGATACGCAGTATTTT	CASSQEMGGGATDTQYF
TRBJ2-1	TRBV30	-	TRBD2	TGTGCCTGGAGTCGAAGACTAGCGGGGTCCAACAATGAGCAGTTCTTC	CAWSRRLAGSNNEQFF
TRBJ1-5	TRBV19	-	TRBD1	TGTGCCAGTAGTCCCCGGACAGGGTTTAGCAATCAGCCCCAGCATTTT	CASSPRTGFSNQPQHF
TRBJ2-5	TRBV27	-	-	TGTGCCAGCAGTTTATTGACAGCAAGGGAGACCCAGTACTTC	CASSLLTARETQYF
TRBJ1-1	TRBV7-9	-	TRBD1	TGTGCCAGCAGCTTAGCAGGACAGGGACGGCACACTGAAGCTTTCTTT	CASSLAGQGRHTEAFF
TRBJ2-7	TRBV14	once	TRBD2	TGTGCCAGCAGCCGGGGCCCCTTAGCGGGAGGGTCCTACGAGCAGTACTTC	CASSRGPLAGGSYEQYF
TRBJ2-1	TRBV19	once	-	TGTGCCAGTAGGATTGGGACTCCAGCGGTCAATGAGCAGTTCTTC	CASRIGTPAVNEQFF
TRBJ2-5	TRBV10-3	-	-	TGTGCCATCAGTGAGTCAACTCCTTTGGAGACCCAGTACTTC	CAISESTPLETQYF
TRBJ2-1	TRBV5-6	-	TRBD2	TGTGCCAGCAGTGGACTAGCGGGAATAGGTGAGCAGTTCTTC	CASSGLAGIGEQFF
TRBJ2-1	TRBV19	-	-	TGTGCCAGTACTGCGGGGAATGAGCAGTTCTTC	CASTAGNEQFF
TRBJ2-5	TRBV28	-	-	TGTGCCAGCAGTTTATGGGAAGCTAGTGGCCAAGAGACCCAGTACTTC	CASSLWEASGQETQYF
TRBJ2-3	TRBV4-3	-	-	TGCGCCAGCAGCCGCATAGGGAGCGCCTCCACCCCAGATACGCAGTATTTT	CASSRIGSASTPDTQYF
TRBJ2-4	TRBV6-6	once	-	TGTGCCAGCAGTTACCCGTTATCGGCCAAAAACATTCAGTACTTC	CASSYPLSAKNIQYF
TRBJ2-7	TRBV4-3	-	TRBD2	TGCGCCAGCAGCCAAGATTTAGCGGGGGTGACCTCCTACGAGCAGTACTTC	CASSQDLAGVTSYEQYF
TRBJ2-1	TRBV28	-	-	TGTGCCAGCAGACCCGGGGGCGGGGGCTACAATGAGCAGTTCTTC	CASRPGGGGYNEQFF
TRBJ1-4	TRBV19	-	-	TGTGCCAGTAGTTCACCAGGGTTTTCGACTAATGAAAAACTGTTTTTT	CASSSPGFSTNEKLFF
TRBJ2-1	TRBV7-9	-	-	TGTGCCAGCAGCGTTACAGGGTTTGAGCAGTTCTTC	CASSVTGFEQFF
TRBJ2-7	TRBV5-1	-	-	TGCGCCAGCAGCTTGGGTTTGCGGGAGCAGTACTTC	CASSLGLREQYF
TRBJ2-2	TRBV12-2	-	-	TGTGCAAGTCGTAACGGCACCGGGGAGCTGTTTTTT	CASRNGTGELFF
TRBJ2-1	TRBV5-5	-	TRBD1	TGTGCCAGCAGACAAAGACAGGGGGAAAAATTCTTC	CASRQRQGEKFF
TRBJ2-7	TRBV11-1	-	TRBD2	TGTGCCAGCAGCCAAGGGGCGGGAGGACTCACATACGAGCAGTACTTC	CASSQGAGGLTYEQYF
TRBJ1-5	TRBV19	-	-	TGTGCCAGTACAGGGGACTATAGCAATCAGCCCCAGCATTTT	CASTGDYSNQPQHF
TRBJ2-3	TRBV7-9	-	TRBD2	TGTGCCAGCAGCTTAGCACTAGCGGGAGTTGGGGCAGATACGCAGTATTTT	CASSLALAGVGADTQYF
TRBJ2-4	TRBV4-3	-	-	TGCGCCAGCAGCCAAGATCCGGGGGTAGGGGGCTTGGCCAAAAACATTCAGTACTTC	CASSQDPGVGGLAKNIQYF
TRBJ2-7	TRBV2	-	-	TGTGCCAGCAGTGAATACGAGACAACCTACGAGCAGTACTTC	CASSEYETTYEQYF
TRBJ2-3	TRBV7-3	once	TRBD2	TGTGCCAGCAGCTTAGATGGCGGGAGGCGAGGGGATACGCAGTATTTT	CASSLDGGRRGDTQYF
TRBJ1-2	TRBV30	-	-	TGTGCCTGTGTGCTACAAGGGAGAGGGTATGGCTACACCTTC	CACVLQGRGYGYTF
TRBJ1-3	TRBV7-2	-	-	TGTGCCAGCAGCGCCCGGGACACTTCTGGAAACACCATATATTTT	CASSARDTSGNTIYF
TRBJ1-2	TRBV6-1	once	-	TGTGCCAGCAGTACCCCGGGTGGCTACACCTTC	CASSTPGGYTF
TRBJ2-1	TRBV7-9	-	TRBD2	TGTGCCAGCAGCTTTGGCGGGAGCTACAATGAGCAGTTCTTC	CASSFGGSYNEQFF
TRBJ2-1	TRBV5-1	once	TRBD1	TGCGCCAGCAGCCTACCCCAGGGGGCTCAGTACAATGAGCAGTTCTTC	CASSLPQGAQYNEQFF
TRBJ1-1	TRBV5-5	once	-	TGTGCCAGCAGCTTGGTCACCTTGGACAGGAACACTGAAGCTTTCTTT	CASSLVTLDRNTEAFF
TRBJ1-1	TRBV7-2	-	-	TGTGCCAGCAGCCTTTACGGCGGGGGAAGCACTGAAGCTTTCTTT	CASSLYGGGSTEAFF
TRBJ1-3	TRBV19	-	-	TGCGGAACTAAAGCGACGGACTCTGGAAACACCATATATTTT	CGTKATDSGNTIYF
TRBJ1-2	TRBV19	-	-	TGTGCCAGTAGTTACAGGGTTGGAGGCTACACCTTC	CASSYRVGGYTF
TRBJ1-6	TRBV6-4	-	TRBD1	TGTGCCAGCAGCAGGGACAGTCTAAGTTCACCCCTCCACTTT	CASSRDSLSSPLHF
TRBJ1-1	TRBV7-2	-	-	TGTGCCAGCAGCTCAAAAAAGACAGGGAACACTGAAGCTTTCTTT	CASSSKKTGNTEAFF
TRBJ2-6	TRBV18	-	TRBD2	TGTGCCAGCTCACCACTAGCGGGAGCACCTGGGGCCAACGTCCTGACTTTC	CASSPLAGAPGANVLTF
TRBJ2-5	TRBV19	-	-	TGTGCCAGTAGTATACTTAGCGGTGAGACCCAGTACTTC	CASSILSGETQYF
TRBJ2-7	TRBV9	-	TRBD2	TGTGCCAGCAGCGCCATAGCGGGAGGTCCACCTTACGAGCAGTACTTC	CASSAIAGGPPYEQYF
TRBJ2-3	TRBV4-3	-	TRBD2	TGCGCCAGCAGCCAAGATCTAGCGGGAGGGCCAGATACGCAGTATTTT	CASSQDLAGGPDTQYF
TRBJ2-7	TRBV14	-	TRBD2	TGTGCCAGCAGTCTTCCGGGACTAGGAATCTACGAGCAGTACTTC	CASSLPGLGIYEQYF
TRBJ1-2	TRBV10-3	-	-	TGTGCCATCAGGATTCTGACAAACACGTCCTATGGCTACACCTTC	CAIRILTNTSYGYTF
TRBJ2-7	TRBV11-3	-	TRBD1	TGTGCCAGCAGCCGCATTGGACAGGGCTACGAGCAGTACTTC	CASSRIGQGYEQYF
TRBJ1-2	TRBV28	-	TRBD1	TGTGCCAGCAGTACAGGGGGCCGAGGCTACACCTTC	CASSTGGRGYTF
TRBJ2-3	TRBV7-2	-	-	TGTGCCAGCAGCTCCGCGTACAGGGGGGGTACGCAGTATTTT	CASSSAYRGGTQYF
TRBJ2-1	TRBV10-3	-	TRBD2	TGTGCCATCATGAACCGGACTAGTAGTTATGAGCAGTTCTTC	CAIMNRTSSYEQFF
TRBJ2-1	TRBV7-2	few	TRBD2	TGTGCCAGCAGCCCCGGACTAGACAACAATGAGCAGTTCTTC	CASSPGLDNNEQFF